The rows below give T cell receptor beta chains drawn from one sample of a study of CD8 T cells in ankylosing spondylitis. From the 5' RACE reads, TCRdb called clonotypes with MiXCR, one entry per CDR3 protein. The sample lists under 200,000 distinct CDR3 sequences, around a tenth occurring once. The sequencing sample was made of blood, either unsorted or a sorted T cell fraction (not recorded which). All receptors derive from a female donor with ankylosing spondylitis or in good health (not recorded which). The CDR3 runs from the conserved cysteine through the conserved F or W. The order of the fields is V gene, clone size, J gene, D gene, CDR3 DNA, CDR3 protein. A D gene is named only where the DNA matches it firmly. A clone size is listed for some rows: how often the clone was seen (once, few, many), or a class if it is expanded.

V: TRBV27
size: few
J: TRBJ2-7
D: -
DNA: TGTGCCAGCAGTTTAAGGGCCTTAGGAACTGACGAGCAGTACTTC
CDR3: CASSLRALGTDEQYF

V: TRBV20-1
size: once
J: TRBJ1-1
D: -
DNA: TGCAGTGCTAGTCGAGGGAACACTGAAGCTTTCTTT
CDR3: CSASRGNTEAFF

V: TRBV5-1
size: many
J: TRBJ1-2
D: TRBD1
DNA: TGCGCCAGCAGCTATGACAGGGGAGGAGGCTACACCTTC
CDR3: CASSYDRGGGYTF

V: TRBV7-9
size: -
J: TRBJ2-5
D: TRBD1
DNA: TGTGCCAGCAGCCCCGGGACAGGGGGCGCAGAGACCCAGTACTTC
CDR3: CASSPGTGGAETQYF

V: TRBV2
size: many
J: TRBJ2-1
D: -
DNA: TGTGCCAGCAGTGATCGCGTACAGTTGCATGAGCAGTTCTTC
CDR3: CASSDRVQLHEQFF

V: TRBV15
size: many
J: TRBJ2-1
D: -
DNA: TGTGCCACCAGCAGAGATATGAGACAGAACAATGAGCAGTTCTTC
CDR3: CATSRDMRQNNEQFF

V: TRBV5-6
size: -
J: TRBJ2-7
D: TRBD1
DNA: TGTGCCAGCAGCGGCGGGACAGGCACGGACGAGCAGTACTTC
CDR3: CASSGGTGTDEQYF

V: TRBV12-5
size: -
J: TRBJ2-1
D: -
DNA: TGTGTTAGTGGTTTGGGGCCTTACAATGAGCAGTTCTTC
CDR3: CVSGLGPYNEQFF

V: TRBV10-3
size: many
J: TRBJ2-2
D: -
DNA: TGTGCCATCACCTCGAACACCGGGGAGCTGTTTTTT
CDR3: CAITSNTGELFF

V: TRBV5-1
size: few
J: TRBJ1-2
D: TRBD1
DNA: TGCGCCAGCAGCTCCGGACAGGAACATGGCTACACCTTC
CDR3: CASSSGQEHGYTF

V: TRBV12-3/TRBV12-4
size: many
J: TRBJ2-7
D: TRBD2
DNA: TGTGCCAGCAGCCCCAGCGGGAGGGCGGACGAGCAGTACTTC
CDR3: CASSPSGRADEQYF

V: TRBV6-5
size: -
J: TRBJ2-2
D: -
DNA: TGTGCCAGCAGTTACTCGCTAGACACCGGGGAGCTGTTTTTT
CDR3: CASSYSLDTGELFF

V: TRBV25-1
size: -
J: TRBJ1-1
D: -
DNA: TGTGCCAGCAGTGAATCGGGCGGGGGAGAAGCTTTCTTT
CDR3: CASSESGGGEAFF

V: TRBV5-1
size: many
J: TRBJ1-1
D: -
DNA: TGCGCCAGCAGCCCTGTGAAGGGGGACACTGAAGCTTTCTTT
CDR3: CASSPVKGDTEAFF

V: TRBV12-3/TRBV12-4
size: few
J: TRBJ2-2
D: TRBD1
DNA: TGTGCCAGCAGATCCTCCGGGACAGGGACCGGGGAGCTGTTTTTT
CDR3: CASRSSGTGTGELFF

V: TRBV5-5
size: -
J: TRBJ1-1
D: -
DNA: TGTGCCAGCAGCTTGGACCCGGGGCCCCGGCGAGCTTTCTTT
CDR3: CASSLDPGPRRAFF

V: TRBV7-6
size: many
J: TRBJ2-3
D: TRBD2
DNA: TGTGCCAGCAGCTTACTGGGAACTAGCGGGAGGGAAGATACGCAGTATTTT
CDR3: CASSLLGTSGREDTQYF

V: TRBV6-1
size: few
J: TRBJ1-1
D: TRBD1
DNA: TGTGCCAGCAGCGACAGGGTAGGGGGTACTGAAGCTTTCTTT
CDR3: CASSDRVGGTEAFF

V: TRBV3-1
size: -
J: TRBJ2-3
D: -
DNA: TGTGCCAGCAGCCAAGAAGGGGAGGGCACAGATACGCAGTATTTT
CDR3: CASSQEGEGTDTQYF

V: TRBV14
size: -
J: TRBJ2-3
D: -
DNA: TGTGCCAGCAGCCAAGATAGGAAGATCCCCACAGATACGCAGTATTTT
CDR3: CASSQDRKIPTDTQYF

V: TRBV4-2
size: -
J: TRBJ2-3
D: -
DNA: TGTGCCAGCAGCCCCGTTCGGGGACCAGATACGCAGTATTTT
CDR3: CASSPVRGPDTQYF

V: TRBV6-2/TRBV6-3
size: many
J: TRBJ1-2
D: TRBD1
DNA: TGTGCCAGCAGTTCCCAGGGGGCTGACTATGGCTACACCTTC
CDR3: CASSSQGADYGYTF

V: TRBV7-8
size: -
J: TRBJ2-1
D: TRBD2
DNA: TGTGCCAGCAGCTCCCCATCCCGTACTAGCGGGATGGGGGGTGAGCAGTTCTTC
CDR3: CASSSPSRTSGMGGEQFF

V: TRBV6-5
size: few
J: TRBJ2-5
D: -
DNA: TGTGCCAGCAGTTACGCGGCGGATCAAGTGGCCCAGTACTTC
CDR3: CASSYAADQVAQYF

V: TRBV20-1
size: -
J: TRBJ2-3
D: TRBD2
DNA: TGCAGCCTAATCGACCTTAGGACTAGCAGAGGCACAGATACGCAGTATTTT
CDR3: CSLIDLRTSRGTDTQYF

V: TRBV6-2/TRBV6-3
size: few
J: TRBJ2-1
D: TRBD2
DNA: TGTGCCAGCAGTTTCGAAGCGGGGAGCTCCTACAATGAGCAGTTCTTC
CDR3: CASSFEAGSSYNEQFF

V: TRBV6-2/TRBV6-3
size: -
J: TRBJ2-3
D: -
DNA: TGTGCCAGCAGTCAAAGGGAGACAGATACGCAGTATTTT
CDR3: CASSQRETDTQYF

V: TRBV30
size: few
J: TRBJ1-1
D: -
DNA: TGTGCCTGGATACTCGGACAGTATGAAGCTTTCTTT
CDR3: CAWILGQYEAFF

V: TRBV9
size: -
J: TRBJ2-1
D: TRBD2
DNA: TGTGCCAGCAGCGTAGCTGGGGTAGCGGGAAGGAATGAGCAGTTCTTC
CDR3: CASSVAGVAGRNEQFF